These 20 T cell receptor beta chains share one sample of origin, sequenced in a study of cytomegalovirus exposure and HLA in healthy donors. PCR used 60 Vbeta primers and 13 Jbeta primers. The data were produced by immunoSEQ multiplex PCR, yet TCRdb's version contains in-frame clones alone and is incomplete. The table records under 200,000 clones, approximately 82% of them present only once. Sequencing was done on a sample of PBMCs. Receptor source: a woman aged 40-49 years in good health and CMV-seropositive.

The rearrangement joins TRBV5-1 to TRBJ2-5; weak D call: TRBD1 (6 bases). Trimming cost V 4 bases and J 3 bases, with 16 bases left between them. CDR3 length: 15 residues. CDR1 and CDR2 from the germline V gene are SGHRS and YFSETQ. The DNA for the CDR3 is TGCGCCAGCAGCCTCTCCGGGACACCCAAAGAGACCCAGTACTTC. The encoded protein is CASSLSGTPKETQYF.

The chain links TRBV7-2 to TRBJ2-7; D possibly corresponds to TRBD1 (6 bases). The CDR3 is 14 residues long. In germline, CDR1 is SGHTA, CDR2 FQGNSA. Deletions cut 1 base from V and 6 bases from J, with 13 bases between. The CDR3 loop is CASSLVRGPGEQYF. The CDR3 region has the DNA TGTGCCAGCAGCTTAGTCAGGGGCCCTGGCGAGCAGTACTTC.

This chain uses TRBV7-2 with TRBJ1-2; maybe TRBD1 (6 bases). This CDR3 is 14 amino acids long. The V end was cut by 1 base, the J end by 2 bases, with 8 bases between. Germline CDR1 and CDR2: SGHTA and FQGNSA. For the CDR3, the DNA is TGTGCCAGCAGCTTAGACAGGGCCAACTATGGCTACACCTTC. As protein: CASSLDRANYGYTF. The full variable domain, with the rest looked up from reference TRBV7-2 and TRBJ1-2, is GAGVSQSPSNKVTEKGKDVELRCDPISGHTALYWYRQSLGQGLEFLIYFQGNSAPDKSGLPSDRFSAERTGGSVSTLTIQRTQQEDSAVYLCASSLDRANYGYTFGSGTRLTVV.

The V and J genes are TRBV2 and TRBJ1-4; D is ambiguous. Per germline, CDR1 SNHLY and CDR2 FYNNEI. The CDR3 has 13 amino acids. The V end lost 3 bases, the J end lost 8 bases, and 10 bases lay between the germline ends. The CDR3 sequence is CASSDSSVEKLFF. Written as DNA, the CDR3 is TGTGCCAGCAGTGACTCTAGCGTCGAAAAACTGTTTTTT.

This chain uses TRBV6-6 with TRBJ1-3, with TRBD1 matching 9 bases. Germline V CDR1 and CDR2: MNHNY, SVGAGI (reference sequence). The CDR3 is 14 residues long. V shed 6 bases and J 0 bases; nucleotides not matched to a gene: 0. The chain's CDR3 is CASRTGGSGNTIYF. CDR3 nucleotides: TGTGCCAGCAGGACAGGGGGCTCTGGAAACACCATATATTTT.

This chain connects TRBV5-1 to TRBJ2-1; D perhaps matches TRBD2 (7 bases). Trimming removed 7 bases at V and 2 bases at J, with 19 bases between. This CDR3 contains 16 residues. Per germline, CDR1 SGHRS and CDR2 YFSETQ. The CDR3 sequence is CASRSGGAGAYNEQFF. The CDR3 DNA sequence: TGCGCCAGCCGGTCGGGGGGCGCTGGGGCCTACAATGAGCAGTTCTTC. Full variable domain (remainder filled in from reference TRBV5-1 and TRBJ2-1): KAGVTQTPRYLIKTRGQQVTLSCSPISGHRSVSWYQQTPGQGLQFLFEYFSETQRNKGNFPGRFSGRQFSNSRSEMNVSTLELGDSALYLCASRSGGAGAYNEQFFGPGTRLTVL.

The chain links TRBV6-1 to TRBJ2-7, with D maybe TRBD2 (6 bases). The CDR3 runs 14 residues. Germline CDR1 reads MNHNS; CDR2 reads SASEGT. Trimming took off 0 bases at V and 4 bases at J, with 10 bases between the two ends. CDR3 sequence (DNA): TGTGCCAGCAGTGAAGCGGGACTGCTATACGAGCAGTACTTC. Encoded protein: CASSEAGLLYEQYF.

V usage is TRBV28 and J usage is TRBJ2-7; 9 nucleotides match TRBD1. The CDR3 runs 15 residues. Germline CDR1 is MDHEN and CDR2 is SYDVKM. After removal of 6 bases from V and 5 bases from J, the junction contained 11 bases not matched to a gene. Here the CDR3 reads CASSSGTGLSNEQYF. The CDR3 DNA sequence: TGTGCCAGCAGCTCAGGGACAGGGTTGTCTAACGAGCAGTACTTC.

The chain combines TRBV7-9 with TRBJ2-1, with 8 bases identical to TRBD2. This CDR3 is 15 amino acids long. Germline V gives CDR1 SEHNR, CDR2 FQNEAQ (reference sequence). After removal of 5 bases from V and 9 bases from J, the junction contained 12 bases not matched to a gene. CDR3 DNA: TGTGCCAGCAGCCCAAAAGCGGGAGTATTTGTTGAGCAGTTCTTC. It is translated as CASSPKAGVFVEQFF.

The chain has TRBV15 and TRBJ1-2, with TRBD1 matching over 7 bases. This CDR3 contains 16 residues. Germline V gives CDR1 LNHNV, CDR2 YYDKDF (reference sequence). The V and J ends lost 3 bases and 0 bases, in that order; junction bases with no gene match: 7. The CDR3 loop is CATSSLTGTANYGYTF. The CDR3 nucleotides are TGTGCCACCAGCAGTCTAACCGGGACAGCTAACTATGGCTACACCTTC.

The chain carries TRBV19 and TRBJ1-5, with 7 bases fitting TRBD1. Germline assignment: CDR1 LNHDA and CDR2 SQIVND (reference sequence). The CDR3 is 19 residues long. V lost 0 bases to trimming and J lost 8 bases; unmatched junction nucleotides: 19. Here the CDR3 reads CASSIDALPTGVQEKPQHF. In DNA, the CDR3 is TGTGCCAGTAGTATAGATGCTCTACCAACAGGGGTTCAAGAAAAGCCCCAGCATTTT.

The rearrangement uses TRBV7-2 and TRBJ2-7, with 7 nucleotides matching TRBD2. Trimming took 0 bases from V and 7 from J; bases not matched to a gene: 12. Germline V CDR1 and CDR2: SGHTA, FQGNSA. This CDR3 spans 16 amino acids. The CDR3: CASSLAPAAGTGEQYF. In DNA, the CDR3 is TGTGCCAGCAGCTTAGCGCCCGCAGCGGGAACCGGAGAGCAGTACTTC. The full variable domain, its missing parts supplied by reference TRBV7-2 and TRBJ2-7, is GAGVSQSPSNKVTEKGKDVELRCDPISGHTALYWYRQSLGQGLEFLIYFQGNSAPDKSGLPSDRFSAERTGGSVSTLTIQRTQQEDSAVYLCASSLAPAAGTGEQYFGPGTRLTVT.

The chain employs TRBV5-4 and TRBJ1-2; 9 bases match TRBD1. Per germline, CDR1 SGHNT and CDR2 YYREEE (reference sequence). CDR3 length equals 13 residues. V gave up 4 bases and J gave up 5 bases; unmatched junction bases: 3. The CDR3 sequence is CASSRDREYGYTF. Written as DNA, the CDR3 is TGTGCCAGCAGCAGGGACAGGGAGTATGGCTACACCTTC.

The chain recombines TRBV4-3 with TRBJ1-5; TRBD1 aligns across 7 bases. After removal of 8 bases from V and 3 bases from J, the junction contained 10 bases not matched to a gene. Germline V gene sequence: CDR1 LGHNA, CDR2 YSLEER. CDR3 length equals 15 residues. The CDR3 here is CASPDRSPSNQPQHF. DNA for the CDR3: TGCGCCAGCCCGGACAGGTCGCCCTCCAATCAGCCCCAGCATTTT.

This clone was observed a handful of times. The J gene is TRBJ1-1, the V gene TRBV20-1; D remains ambiguous. The length of the CDR3 is 11 residues. Germline lookup yields CDR1 DFQATT and CDR2 SNEGSKA (reference sequence). The V and J ends lost 5 bases and 1 base respectively, with 5 bases between them. CDR3 DNA sequence: TGCAGTGCTCCCAGGAACACTGAAGCTTTCTTT. Amino acid sequence: CSAPRNTEAFF.

The chain is built from TRBV27 and TRBJ2-7, with 8 nucleotides matching TRBD2. The V segment lost 5 bases and the J segment 1 base; nucleotides outside the gene matches: 4. The CDR3 covers 14 residues. Per the germline V gene, CDR1 is MNHEY and CDR2 is SMNVEV (reference sequence). The CDR3 DNA is TGTGCCAGCAGTGCCCGGGGGGGGTCCTACGAGCAGTACTTC. Amino acid sequence: CASSARGGSYEQYF.

V usage is TRBV5-1 and J usage is TRBJ2-2; 7 bases are shared with TRBD1. J lost 4 bases, V lost 4 bases, and 7 bases had no gene match. Germline CDR1 SGHRS, CDR2 YFSETQ. The CDR3 totals 15 residues. The CDR3 spells CASSAGQALTGELFF. CDR3 DNA sequence: TGCGCCAGCAGCGCAGGACAGGCCCTCACCGGGGAGCTGTTTTTT.

V usage is TRBV10-1 and J usage is TRBJ1-2, with 8 bases aligning to TRBD1. Trimming cost V 3 bases and J 4 bases; bases outside gene matches: 10. The CDR3 extends over 16 amino acids. Per germline, CDR1 WNHNN and CDR2 SYGVQD (reference sequence). CDR3 bases: TGCGCCAGCAGTGAACCCGACAGGGGAGGTGGCTATGGCTACACCTTC. Its protein is CASSEPDRGGGYGYTF.

This clone appeared a single time. J is TRBJ1-4 and V is TRBV19; perhaps TRBD1 as D (6 bases). The germline V gene encodes CDR1 LNHDA and CDR2 SQIVND (reference sequence). V lost 5 bases to trimming and J lost 8 bases, with 24 bases between them. There are 17 residues in the CDR3. This chain's CDR3 is CASSVTLIRGVGEKLFF. In DNA form, the CDR3 reads TGTGCCAGTAGTGTGACCCTTATCAGGGGAGTAGGGGAAAAACTGTTTTTT.

The V call is TRBV2, the J call TRBJ2-5; a possible D gene is TRBD1 (5 bases). The end of the DNA fits TRBJ2-7 better, so the J call may be wrong. Per germline, CDR1 SNHLY and CDR2 FYNNEI. The CDR3 loop spans 12 amino acids. The CDR3 is CASSEVGVEQYF. Written as DNA, the CDR3 is TGTGCCAGCAGTGAAGTAGGGGTCGAGCAGTACTTC.